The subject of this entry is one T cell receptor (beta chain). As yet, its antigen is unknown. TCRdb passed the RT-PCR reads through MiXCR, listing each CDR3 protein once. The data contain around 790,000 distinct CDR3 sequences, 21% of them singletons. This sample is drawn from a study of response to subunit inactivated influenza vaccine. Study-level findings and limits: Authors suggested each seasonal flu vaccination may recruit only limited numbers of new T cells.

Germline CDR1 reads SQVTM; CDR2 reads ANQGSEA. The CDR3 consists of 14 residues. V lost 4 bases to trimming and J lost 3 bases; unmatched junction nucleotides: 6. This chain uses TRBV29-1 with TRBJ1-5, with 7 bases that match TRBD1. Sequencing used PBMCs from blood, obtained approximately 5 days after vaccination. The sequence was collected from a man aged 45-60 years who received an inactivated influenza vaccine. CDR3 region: CSVGEGQFNQPQHF. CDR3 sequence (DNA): TGCAGCGTTGGGGAGGGACAGTTCAATCAGCCCCAGCATTTT.